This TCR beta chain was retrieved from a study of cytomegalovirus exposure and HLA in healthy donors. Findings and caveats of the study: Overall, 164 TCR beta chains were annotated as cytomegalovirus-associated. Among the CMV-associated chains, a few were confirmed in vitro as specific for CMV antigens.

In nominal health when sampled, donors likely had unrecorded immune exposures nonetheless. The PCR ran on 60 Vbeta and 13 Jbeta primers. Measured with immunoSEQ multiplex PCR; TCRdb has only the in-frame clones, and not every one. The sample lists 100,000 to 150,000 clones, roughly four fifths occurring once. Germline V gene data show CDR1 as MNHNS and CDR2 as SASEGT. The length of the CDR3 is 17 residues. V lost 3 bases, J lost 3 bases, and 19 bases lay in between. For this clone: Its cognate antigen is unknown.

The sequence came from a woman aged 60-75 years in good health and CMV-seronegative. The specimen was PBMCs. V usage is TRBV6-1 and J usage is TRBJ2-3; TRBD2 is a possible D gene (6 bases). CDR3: CASSELGGFPRTDTQYF. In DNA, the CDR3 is TGTGCCAGCAGTGAGCTTGGGGGGTTTCCAAGAACAGATACGCAGTATTTT.